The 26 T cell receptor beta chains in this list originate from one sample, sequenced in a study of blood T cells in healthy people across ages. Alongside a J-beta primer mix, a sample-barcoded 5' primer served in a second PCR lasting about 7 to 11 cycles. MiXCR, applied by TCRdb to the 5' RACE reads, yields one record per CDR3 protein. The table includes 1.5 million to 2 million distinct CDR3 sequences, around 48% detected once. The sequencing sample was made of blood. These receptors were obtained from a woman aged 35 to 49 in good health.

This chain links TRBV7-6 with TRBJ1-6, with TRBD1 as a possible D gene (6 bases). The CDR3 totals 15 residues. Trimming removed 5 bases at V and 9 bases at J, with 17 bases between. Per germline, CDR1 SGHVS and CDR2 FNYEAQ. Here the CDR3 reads CASSGLQGRVSPLHF. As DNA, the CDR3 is TGTGCCAGCAGCGGGTTACAGGGCCGAGTTTCACCCCTCCACTTT.

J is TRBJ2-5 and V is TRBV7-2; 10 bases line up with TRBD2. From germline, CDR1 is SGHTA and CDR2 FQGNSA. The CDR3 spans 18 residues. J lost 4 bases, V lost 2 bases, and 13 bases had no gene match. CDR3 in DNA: TGTGCCAGCAGCTTAAGTTGGGCTAGCGGGGGCGGCTTAGAGACCCAGTACTTC. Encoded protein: CASSLSWASGGGLETQYF.

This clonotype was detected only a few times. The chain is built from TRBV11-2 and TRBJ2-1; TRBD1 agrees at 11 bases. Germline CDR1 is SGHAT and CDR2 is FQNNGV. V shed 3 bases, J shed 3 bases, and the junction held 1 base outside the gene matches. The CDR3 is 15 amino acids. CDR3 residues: CASSFGTGGYNEQFF. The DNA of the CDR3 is TGTGCCAGCAGCTTCGGGACAGGGGGCTACAATGAGCAGTTCTTC. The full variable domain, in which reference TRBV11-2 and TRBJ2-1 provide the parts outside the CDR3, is EAGVAQSPRYKIIEKRQSVAFWCNPISGHATLYWYQQILGQGPKLLIQFQNNGVVDDSQLPKDRFSAERLKGVDSTLKIQPAKLEDSAVYLCASSFGTGGYNEQFFGPGTRLTVL.

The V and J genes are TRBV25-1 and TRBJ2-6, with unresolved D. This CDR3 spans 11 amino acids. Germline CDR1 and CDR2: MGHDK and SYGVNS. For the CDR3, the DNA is TGTGCACGAGGTGGGGCCAACGTCCTGACTTTC. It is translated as CARGGANVLTF. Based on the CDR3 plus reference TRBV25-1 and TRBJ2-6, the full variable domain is EADIYQTPRYLVIGTGKKITLECSQTMGHDKMYWYQQDPGMELHLIHYSYGVNSTEKGDLSSESTVSRIRTEHFPLTLESARPSHTSQYLCARGGANVLTFGAGSRLTVL.

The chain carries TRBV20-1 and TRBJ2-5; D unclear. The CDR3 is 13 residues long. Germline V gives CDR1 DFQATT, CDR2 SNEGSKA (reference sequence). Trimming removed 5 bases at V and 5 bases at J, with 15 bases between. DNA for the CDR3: TGCAGTGCTCTGAACTTAGGTGGGGAGACCCAGTACTTC. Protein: CSALNLGGETQYF.

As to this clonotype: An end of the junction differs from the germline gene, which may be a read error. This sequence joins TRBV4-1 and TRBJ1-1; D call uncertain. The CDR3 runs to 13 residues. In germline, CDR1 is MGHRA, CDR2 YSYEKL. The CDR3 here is CASSQDTETEAFF. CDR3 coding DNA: TGCGCCAGCAGCCAAGATACCGAGACTGAGGCTTTCTTT.

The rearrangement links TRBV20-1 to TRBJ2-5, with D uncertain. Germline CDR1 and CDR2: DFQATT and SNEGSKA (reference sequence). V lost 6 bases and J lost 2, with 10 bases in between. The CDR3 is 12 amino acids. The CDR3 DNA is TGCAGTGCCCAGTACGGTCAAGAGACCCAGTACTTC. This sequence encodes CSAQYGQETQYF.

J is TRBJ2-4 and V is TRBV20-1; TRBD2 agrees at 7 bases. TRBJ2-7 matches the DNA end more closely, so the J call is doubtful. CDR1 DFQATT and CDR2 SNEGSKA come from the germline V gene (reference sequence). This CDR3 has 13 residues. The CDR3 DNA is TGCAGTGTATCCGGGGGGAAGGCCTACGAGCAGTACTTC. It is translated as CSVSGGKAYEQYF.

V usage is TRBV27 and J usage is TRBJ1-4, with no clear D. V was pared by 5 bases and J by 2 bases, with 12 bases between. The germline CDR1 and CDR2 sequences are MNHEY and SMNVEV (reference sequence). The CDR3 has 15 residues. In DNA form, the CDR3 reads TGTGCCAGCAGTCCCTCAAGGTTGACTAATGAAAAACTGTTTTTT. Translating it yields CASSPSRLTNEKLFF.

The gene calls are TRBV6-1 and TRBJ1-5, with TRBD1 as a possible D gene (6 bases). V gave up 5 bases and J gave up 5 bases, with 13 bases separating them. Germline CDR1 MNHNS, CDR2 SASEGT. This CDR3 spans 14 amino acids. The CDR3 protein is CASSNRDAYQPQHF. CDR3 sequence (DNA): TGTGCCAGCAGTAACAGGGACGCCTATCAGCCCCAGCATTTT.

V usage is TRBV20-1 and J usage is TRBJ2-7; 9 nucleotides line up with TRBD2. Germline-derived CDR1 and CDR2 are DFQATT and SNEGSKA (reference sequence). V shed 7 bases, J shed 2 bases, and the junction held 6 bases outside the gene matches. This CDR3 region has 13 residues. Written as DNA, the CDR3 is TGCAGTGGCGAGACTAGCGGAACCTACGAGCAGTACTTC. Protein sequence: CSGETSGTYEQYF.

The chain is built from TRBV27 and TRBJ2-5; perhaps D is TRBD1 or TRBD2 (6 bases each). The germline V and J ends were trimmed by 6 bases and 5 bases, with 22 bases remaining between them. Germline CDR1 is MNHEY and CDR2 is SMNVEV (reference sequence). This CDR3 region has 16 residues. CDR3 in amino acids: CASRKRSGTGRETQYF. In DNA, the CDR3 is TGTGCCAGCAGAAAACGATCGGGAACAGGGAGGGAGACCCAGTACTTC.

CDR3 DNA sequence: TGTGCCAGCAGCCGCAGGGACTGGAGCACAGATACGCAGTATTTT. Its translation: CASSRRDWSTDTQYF. The chain couples TRBV12-3 or TRBV12-4 to TRBJ2-3; D may be TRBD2 (6 bases). This CDR3 is built from 15 residues. V was clipped by 6 bases and J by 0 bases, with 13 bases between them.

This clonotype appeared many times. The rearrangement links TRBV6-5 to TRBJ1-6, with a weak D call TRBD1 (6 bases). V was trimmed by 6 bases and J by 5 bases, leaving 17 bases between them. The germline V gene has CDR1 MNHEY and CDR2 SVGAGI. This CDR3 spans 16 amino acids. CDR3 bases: TGTGCCAGCAGCGACAGAGTACAGGGAAATAATTCACCCCTCCACTTT. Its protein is CASSDRVQGNNSPLHF.

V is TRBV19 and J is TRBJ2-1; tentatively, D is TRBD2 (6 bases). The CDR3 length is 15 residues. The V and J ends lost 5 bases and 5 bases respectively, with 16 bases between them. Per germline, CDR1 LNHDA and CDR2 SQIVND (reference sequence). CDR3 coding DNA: TGTGCCAGTAGTCCGGACTACCAAAGCCACAATGAGCAGTTCTTC. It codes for CASSPDYQSHNEQFF.

The CDR3 coding sequence is TGTGCCAGCTCACCGGGGACAGGGGCCCTCCACGAGCAGTTCTTC. This encodes CASSPGTGALHEQFF. The chain recombines TRBV18 with TRBJ2-1; TRBD1 agrees at 10 bases. V was clipped by 3 bases and J by 10 bases; unmatched bases: 9. This CDR3 contains 15 residues. The germline V gene has CDR1 KGHSH and CDR2 LQKENI.

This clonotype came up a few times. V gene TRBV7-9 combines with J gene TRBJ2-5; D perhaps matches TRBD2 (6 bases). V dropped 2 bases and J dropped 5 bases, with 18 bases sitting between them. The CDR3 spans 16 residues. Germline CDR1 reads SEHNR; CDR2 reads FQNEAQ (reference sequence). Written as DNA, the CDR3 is TGTGCCAGCAGCTTAAAGGGTTTGCGGGGAAGTGAGACCCAGTACTTC. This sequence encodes CASSLKGLRGSETQYF.

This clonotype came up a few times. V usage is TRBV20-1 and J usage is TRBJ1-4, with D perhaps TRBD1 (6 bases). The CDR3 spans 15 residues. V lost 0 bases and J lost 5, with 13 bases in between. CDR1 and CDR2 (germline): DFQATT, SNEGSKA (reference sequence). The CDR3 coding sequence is TGCAGTGCTAGAGACTTCAGGGGATTGAATGAAAAACTGTTTTTT. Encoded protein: CSARDFRGLNEKLFF.

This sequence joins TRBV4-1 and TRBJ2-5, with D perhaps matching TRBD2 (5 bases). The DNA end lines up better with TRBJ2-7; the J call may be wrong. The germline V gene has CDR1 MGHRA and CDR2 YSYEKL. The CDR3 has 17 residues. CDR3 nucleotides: TGCGCCAGCAGCCAAGGCGGGCGCGTTCCGAGGCGCTACGAGCAGTACTTC. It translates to CASSQGGRVPRRYEQYF.

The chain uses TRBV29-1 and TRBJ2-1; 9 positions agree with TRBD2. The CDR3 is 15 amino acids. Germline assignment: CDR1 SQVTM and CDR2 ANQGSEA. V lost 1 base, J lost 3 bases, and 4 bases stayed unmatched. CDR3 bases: TGCAGCGTTGAAGCCCAGCGGGGGGTCTACAATGAGCAGTTCTTC. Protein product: CSVEAQRGVYNEQFF.

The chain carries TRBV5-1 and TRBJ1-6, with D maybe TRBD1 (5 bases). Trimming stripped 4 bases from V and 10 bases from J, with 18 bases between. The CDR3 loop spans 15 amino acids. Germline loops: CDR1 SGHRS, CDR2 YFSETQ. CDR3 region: CASSPLGPDESPLHF. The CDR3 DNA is TGCGCCAGCAGCCCACTGGGACCCGATGAGTCACCCCTCCACTTT.

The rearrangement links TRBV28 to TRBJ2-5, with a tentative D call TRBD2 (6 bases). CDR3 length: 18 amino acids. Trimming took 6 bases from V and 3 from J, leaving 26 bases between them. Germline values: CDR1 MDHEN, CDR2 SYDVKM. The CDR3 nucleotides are TGTGCCAGCAGCTACTTAATGGCCAAAGGGCTAGCGAAAGAGACCCAGTACTTC. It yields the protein CASSYLMAKGLAKETQYF.

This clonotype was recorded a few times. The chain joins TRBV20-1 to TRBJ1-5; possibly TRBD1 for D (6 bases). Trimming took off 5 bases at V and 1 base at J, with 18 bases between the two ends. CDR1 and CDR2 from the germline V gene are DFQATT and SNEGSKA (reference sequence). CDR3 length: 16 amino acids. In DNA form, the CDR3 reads TGCAGTGCTCCGGACACAGGGAAGGGGAGCAATCAGCCCCAGCATTTT. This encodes CSAPDTGKGSNQPQHF.

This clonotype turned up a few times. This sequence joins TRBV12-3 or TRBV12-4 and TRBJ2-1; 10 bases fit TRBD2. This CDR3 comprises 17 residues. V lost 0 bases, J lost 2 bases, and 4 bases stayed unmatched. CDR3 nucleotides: TGTGCCAGCAGTTTAGCCTTAGCGGGGGGCCCCTACAATGAGCAGTTCTTC. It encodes CASSLALAGGPYNEQFF.

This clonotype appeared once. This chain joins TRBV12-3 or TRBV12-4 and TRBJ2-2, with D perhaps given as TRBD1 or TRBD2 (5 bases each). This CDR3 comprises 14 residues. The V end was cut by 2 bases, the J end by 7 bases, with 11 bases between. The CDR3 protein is CASSLKGTNGELFF. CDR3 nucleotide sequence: TGTGCCAGCAGTTTAAAGGGGACCAACGGGGAGCTGTTTTTT.

CDR3 residues: CASSDDPSEPSGGKNIQYF. CDR3 coding DNA: TGTGCCAGCAGCGATGACCCCAGTGAACCCTCAGGCGGCAAAAACATTCAGTACTTC. This rearrangement joins TRBV9 to TRBJ2-7; D unresolved. The assigned J gene may be wrong: the sequence end matches TRBJ2-4 better. CDR1 and CDR2 from the germline V gene are SGDLS and YYNGEE. This CDR3 has 19 residues.